The 24 T cell receptor beta chains below were found in one sample sequenced in a study of beta chain features in type 1 diabetes. Study results and limitations: Among all four CD4+ subsets, Type 1 diabetes patients had TCRB CDR3s that were moderately but significantly shorter.

Every bit of the isolated RNA underwent reverse transcription, so sequencing read expressed TCRB transcripts. Sequencing used immunoSEQ multiplex PCR; TCRdb keeps in-frame clones, though not all of them. There are a few hundred thousand clones in the sample; about 15% occur only once, and approximately 0.018% lies in the top ten. These receptors have no identified antigens. The sample was naive CD4+ T cells from blood. These receptors all come from a man between 25 and 39 years old with type 1 diabetes.

This clone has more than one count but fewer than ten. This chain uses TRBV25-1 with TRBJ1-1; a possible D gene is TRBD1 (6 bases). The germline V gene encodes CDR1 MGHDK and CDR2 SYGVNS. V was shortened by 1 base and J by 0 bases, with 9 bases between the two germline ends. This CDR3 is 15 amino acids long. CDR3 protein: CASSELDSVNTEAFF. The CDR3 DNA follows: TGTGCCAGCAGTGAATTGGACAGCGTGAACACTGAAGCTTTCTTT.

The gene calls are TRBV9 and TRBJ2-3, with 12 bases that match TRBD1. Germline CDR1 SGDLS, CDR2 YYNGEE. The CDR3 loop spans 15 amino acids. With 4 bases clipped from V and 7 bases from J, the junction kept 7 bases outside the gene matches. The DNA of the CDR3 is TGTGCCAGCAGCACTGGGACAGGGGGCACGTATACGCAGTATTTT. Encoded protein: CASSTGTGGTYTQYF.

The rearrangement links TRBV15 to TRBJ2-3; 7 nucleotides align to TRBD1. CDR1 is LNHNV, CDR2 YYDKDF, per germline (reference sequence). This CDR3 comprises 17 residues. V was pared by 6 bases and J by 5 bases, with 17 bases of the junction left unmatched. The DNA of the CDR3 is TGTGCCACCAGACCCCAACCGGGACAGATGACCCGAGATACGCAGTATTTT. Its translation is CATRPQPGQMTRDTQYF.

This clone occurred a few times. This chain links TRBV4-1 with TRBJ2-3, with TRBD2 identical over 8 bases. The CDR3 runs to 14 residues. V lost 0 bases to trimming and J lost 4 bases; unmatched junction nucleotides: 0. Germline V CDR1 and CDR2: MGHRA, YSYEKL. The CDR3 DNA sequence: TGCGCCAGCAGCCAAGAGCGGGGGGCAGATACGCAGTATTTT. This encodes CASSQERGADTQYF.

V and J are TRBV7-9 and TRBJ1-1, with D perhaps matching TRBD1 (5 bases). The length of the CDR3 is 13 residues. Trimming shortened V by 4 bases and J by 1 base, and 7 bases separated the two germline ends. Germline CDR1 and CDR2: SEHNR and FQNEAQ (reference sequence). The CDR3 DNA is TGTGCCAGCAGCTACAGGAGGAACACTGAAGCTTTCTTT. Amino acid sequence: CASSYRRNTEAFF.

This clone was seen more than once but under ten times. The chain is built from TRBV5-4 and TRBJ1-2; 7 bases match TRBD1. The germline CDR1 and CDR2 sequences are SGHNT and YYREEE (reference sequence). The CDR3 is 13 residues long. V was clipped by 4 bases and J by 6 bases; unmatched bases: 6. DNA of the CDR3: TGTGCCAGCAGCCGCGGGACAGACGATGGCTACACCTTC. It specifies CASSRGTDDGYTF.

This clone came up a few times. The chain joins TRBV6-5 to TRBJ2-2; D perhaps matches TRBD2 (6 bases). V lost 7 bases and J 6 bases, leaving 18 bases between the germline ends. The CDR3 covers 15 residues. Germline CDR1 and CDR2: MNHEY and SVGAGI. The DNA for the CDR3 is TGTGCCAGCACCCCAAGACTAGTTCAAGCCGGGGAGCTGTTTTTT. It yields the protein CASTPRLVQAGELFF.

A few counts support this clone. The chain has TRBV7-9 and TRBJ2-2, with 11 nucleotides matching TRBD2. V dropped 2 bases and J dropped 5; count of bases not matched to a gene: 4. The CDR3 is 16 amino acids. Germline V lookup: CDR1 SEHNR, CDR2 FQNEAQ (reference sequence). The CDR3 reads CASSLQLAGATGELFF. CDR3 DNA: TGTGCCAGCAGCTTACAACTAGCGGGAGCGACCGGGGAGCTGTTTTTT.

This clone was found once. The chain employs TRBV9 and TRBJ2-2; 9 bases are shared with TRBD1. V was pared by 0 bases and J by 5 bases, with 5 bases of the junction left unmatched. Germline-derived CDR1 and CDR2 are SGDLS and YYNGEE. This CDR3 comprises 16 residues. The CDR3 here is CASSVATTGGTGELFF. The CDR3, as DNA: TGTGCCAGCAGCGTAGCTACGACAGGGGGAACCGGGGAGCTGTTTTTT.

This clone was observed a few times. V gene TRBV7-2 combines with J gene TRBJ2-7, with TRBD1 identical over 10 bases. The CDR3 totals 15 residues. CDR1 is SGHTA and CDR2 is FQGNSA in the germline V gene. After removal of 5 bases from V and 1 base from J, the junction contained 5 bases not matched to a gene. CDR3 region: CASSRGQGWSYEQYF. The DNA of the CDR3 is TGTGCCAGCAGCCGGGGACAGGGGTGGTCCTACGAGCAGTACTTC.

This clone appeared a few times. Other DNA sequences within the sample encode an identical CDR3. The V gene is TRBV5-1, the J gene TRBJ1-2; TRBD1 matches 7 bases. In germline, CDR1 is SGHRS, CDR2 YFSETQ. The CDR3 runs 12 residues. Trimming at V came to 2 bases and at J to 8 bases, leaving 3 bases not matched to a gene. The CDR3 DNA is TGCGCCAGCAGCTTTCAGGGGGACGGCTACACCTTC. This sequence encodes CASSFQGDGYTF.

The CDR3 reads CASSNRDRVFEQYF. The DNA of the CDR3 is TGTGCCAGCAGCAACCGGGACAGGGTATTCGAGCAGTACTTC. V usage is TRBV5-4 and J usage is TRBJ2-7; 9 bases align to TRBD1. This CDR3 contains 14 residues. V was clipped by 4 bases and J by 6 bases; unmatched bases: 8. The germline V gene encodes CDR1 SGHNT and CDR2 YYREEE (reference sequence).

This clone was picked up a small number of times. The genes are TRBV4-1 and TRBJ2-7, with D tentatively TRBD1 (6 bases). The V end was cut by 4 bases, the J end by 0 bases, with 16 bases between. There are 16 residues in the CDR3. Germline V gives CDR1 MGHRA, CDR2 YSYEKL. The CDR3 DNA sequence: TGCGCCAGCAGCCGCTCCGGGACACTTGGCTCCTACGAGCAGTACTTC. This gives the protein CASSRSGTLGSYEQYF.

The chain links TRBV2 to TRBJ2-2, with TRBD1 matching 11 bases. The CDR3 is 15 amino acids. The V and J ends lost 6 bases and 3 bases, in that order; junction bases with no gene match: 3. Germline V gene sequence: CDR1 SNHLY, CDR2 FYNNEI. The CDR3 reads CASRGTGGDTGELFF. Here the CDR3 DNA reads TGTGCCAGCAGAGGGACAGGGGGTGACACCGGGGAGCTGTTTTTT.

This chain connects TRBV18 to TRBJ1-6; D might be TRBD1 (6 bases). Germline values: CDR1 KGHSH, CDR2 LQKENI. This CDR3 comprises 16 residues. The V and J ends lost 3 bases and 10 bases respectively, with 19 bases between them. CDR3 amino acids: CASSPTLGTLNSPLHF. CDR3 nucleotide sequence: TGTGCCAGCTCACCTACCTTAGGGACACTCAACTCACCCCTCCACTTT.

This rearrangement joins TRBV7-8 to TRBJ2-7, with D possibly being TRBD1 (6 bases). This CDR3 region has 13 residues. Trimming took off 5 bases at V and 3 bases at J, with 11 bases between the two ends. Germline CDR1 SGHVS, CDR2 FQNEAQ. CDR3 nucleotide sequence: TGTGCCAGCAGCACTTACAGGGACTACGAGCAGTACTTC. Its protein is CASSTYRDYEQYF.

This clone appeared a few times. The chain uses TRBV10-3 and TRBJ2-5, with a weak D call TRBD2 (6 bases). Per germline, CDR1 ENHRY and CDR2 SYGVKD. The CDR3 covers 14 residues. Trimming left V 7 bases short and J 2 bases short, with 14 bases between. CDR3 amino acids: CAIMGSGVQETQYF. The DNA for the CDR3 is TGTGCCATCATGGGGTCGGGGGTTCAAGAGACCCAGTACTTC.

The V and J genes are TRBV11-2 and TRBJ2-5; tentative D call: TRBD1 (5 bases). The ends were cut back, 5 bases at V and 5 bases at J, with 18 bases in the middle. The CDR3 consists of 15 residues. Germline values: CDR1 SGHAT, CDR2 FQNNGV. The CDR3 coding sequence is TGTGCCAGCAGCCAAGGTAACAGGTGGAGTGAGACCCAGTACTTC. Its translation: CASSQGNRWSETQYF.

The chain recombines TRBV30 with TRBJ2-1; D may be TRBD1 (5 bases). The CDR3 is 11 residues long. The germline V and J ends were trimmed by 4 bases and 10 bases, with 11 bases remaining between them. Germline assignment: CDR1 GTSNPN and CDR2 SVGIG (reference sequence). As DNA, the CDR3 is TGTGCCTGGACTGGGGCAACGGAGCAGTTCTTC. It yields the protein CAWTGATEQFF.

This chain connects TRBV9 to TRBJ1-5; possibly TRBD1 for D (5 bases). Germline CDR1 is SGDLS and CDR2 is YYNGEE. This CDR3 spans 21 amino acids. The V end lost 0 bases, the J end lost 6 bases, and 31 bases lay between the germline ends. CDR3 DNA: TGTGCCAGCAGCGTAGGGGGGGTTTCGCAGGATAAAGGGATCTGGGGTCAGCCCCAGCATTTT. This gives the protein CASSVGGVSQDKGIWGQPQHF.

The chain carries TRBV2 and TRBJ2-3; TRBD2 agrees at 7 bases. CDR3 length equals 14 residues. Trimming took 8 bases from V and 2 from J; bases not matched to a gene: 7. Germline values: CDR1 SNHLY, CDR2 FYNNEI. CDR3 in amino acids: CASLRLAVTDTQYF. The CDR3 DNA reads as TGTGCCAGCCTTCGGCTAGCGGTCACAGATACGCAGTATTTT.

This clone has just a few counts. This CDR3 reads CASSQGQGAVKEQYF. The CDR3 DNA follows: TGCGCCAGCAGCCAAGGTCAGGGGGCAGTGAAGGAGCAGTACTTC. V and J are TRBV4-1 and TRBJ2-7; 8 bases agree with TRBD1. In germline, CDR1 is MGHRA, CDR2 YSYEKL. After removal of 1 base from V and 7 bases from J, the junction contained 9 bases not matched to a gene. The CDR3 consists of 15 residues.

The CDR3 loop is CASSLWGGETQYF. CDR3 nucleotide sequence: TGTGCCAGCAGCTTGTGGGGAGGGGAGACCCAGTACTTC. The J gene is TRBJ2-5, the V gene TRBV7-9, with 7 bases that match TRBD2. The CDR3 covers 13 residues. V was clipped by 3 bases and J by 5 bases; unmatched bases: 3. CDR1 is SEHNR, CDR2 FQNEAQ, per germline (reference sequence).

The gene calls are TRBV5-1 and TRBJ2-1; D gene uncertain. Per germline, CDR1 SGHRS and CDR2 YFSETQ. The germline V and J ends were trimmed by 4 bases and 0 bases, with 8 bases remaining between them. The length of the CDR3 is 14 residues. CDR3 region: CASSPPGSYNEQFF. The CDR3, as DNA: TGCGCCAGCAGCCCCCCCGGCTCCTACAATGAGCAGTTCTTC.